Listed below are T cell receptor beta chains from one sample, sequenced in a study of graft-versus-host responses after intestinal transplantation. For these receptors, no antigen is known. Sequencing used immunoSEQ multiplex PCR; TCRdb keeps in-frame clones, though not all of them. The top ten hold over 0.15% of the sample, which has about 130,000 clones, 85% to 95% seen once. Sequenced material: unstimulated CD4+ T cells sorted from spleen or lymph node cells, taken before intestinal transplant. The receptors stem from a human donor who received an intestinal transplant. Both conserved end residues are part of each CDR3. Each record gives: J gene, clone size, D gene, V gene, CDR3 protein, CDR3 DNA. The D gene is left open where the match is weak. The size entry is marked missing in some rows and otherwise reads once, few, many or a size class.

j_call: TRBJ2-3; clone_size: -; d_call: -; v_call: TRBV27; cdr3_aa: CASRWDTGTDTQYF; cdr3_nt: TGTGCCAGCAGGTGGGACACAGGCACAGATACGCAGTATTTT
j_call: TRBJ1-3; clone_size: -; d_call: -; v_call: TRBV29-1; cdr3_aa: CSVFTSGNTIYF; cdr3_nt: TGCAGCGTCTTTACCTCTGGAAACACCATATATTTT
j_call: TRBJ1-6; clone_size: -; d_call: -; v_call: TRBV18; cdr3_aa: CASSPFGREGNSPLHF; cdr3_nt: TGTGCCAGCTCACCGTTCGGCAGAGAGGGTAATTCACCCCTCCACTTT
j_call: TRBJ1-1; clone_size: once; d_call: -; v_call: TRBV15; cdr3_aa: CATSRDGKGGTEAFF; cdr3_nt: TGTGCCACCAGCAGAGATGGGAAGGGCGGCACTGAAGCTTTCTTT
j_call: TRBJ1-1; clone_size: -; d_call: -; v_call: TRBV18; cdr3_aa: CASSQQENTEAFF; cdr3_nt: TGTGCCAGCTCACAACAAGAGAACACTGAAGCTTTCTTT
j_call: TRBJ1-6; clone_size: -; d_call: -; v_call: TRBV25-1; cdr3_aa: CASSAVSGDNSPLHF; cdr3_nt: TGTGCCAGCAGTGCTGTATCGGGGGATAATTCACCCCTCCACTTT
j_call: TRBJ2-2; clone_size: -; d_call: -; v_call: TRBV27; cdr3_aa: CASSSTSWTANTGELFF; cdr3_nt: TGTGCCAGCAGTTCCACCTCGTGGACAGCGAACACCGGGGAGCTGTTTTTT
j_call: TRBJ1-3; clone_size: -; d_call: -; v_call: TRBV5-1; cdr3_aa: CASSQRGSGNTIYF; cdr3_nt: TGCGCCAGCAGTCAACGGGGATCGGGAAACACCATATATTTT
j_call: TRBJ2-2; clone_size: -; d_call: -; v_call: TRBV14; cdr3_aa: CASSQGSRGELFF; cdr3_nt: TGTGCCAGCAGCCAGGGTTCCAGGGGGGAGCTGTTTTTT
j_call: TRBJ1-5; clone_size: -; d_call: -; v_call: TRBV19; cdr3_aa: CASSNPGGSLPNQPQHF; cdr3_nt: TGTGCCAGTAGTAACCCCGGTGGCAGCCTCCCAAATCAGCCCCAGCATTTT
j_call: TRBJ2-3; clone_size: -; d_call: TRBD2; v_call: TRBV2; cdr3_aa: CASRREDSTDTQCF; cdr3_nt: TGTGCCAGCAGGCGGGAGGATAGCACAGATACGCAGTGTTTT
j_call: TRBJ2-7; clone_size: -; d_call: -; v_call: TRBV7-2; cdr3_aa: CASSLQSSAGYTYEQYF; cdr3_nt: TGTGCCAGCAGCTTACAGTCTTCCGCGGGCTATACCTACGAGCAGTACTTC
j_call: TRBJ1-2; clone_size: -; d_call: -; v_call: TRBV19; cdr3_aa: CASSRERAGTVIYGYTF; cdr3_nt: TGTGCCAGTAGTAGGGAGAGGGCCGGTACCGTCATTTATGGCTACACCTTC
j_call: TRBJ1-1; clone_size: once; d_call: -; v_call: TRBV18; cdr3_aa: CASSPLEMNTEAFF; cdr3_nt: TGTGCCAGCTCACCACTAGAGATGAACACTGAAGCTTTCTTT
j_call: TRBJ1-1; clone_size: -; d_call: -; v_call: TRBV6-5; cdr3_aa: CASSYTGSEAFF; cdr3_nt: TGTGCCAGCAGTTACACGGGAAGTGAAGCTTTCTTT
j_call: TRBJ1-2; clone_size: -; d_call: -; v_call: TRBV27; cdr3_aa: CASSLRQGYGYTF; cdr3_nt: TGTGCCAGCAGTTTGCGGCAGGGTTATGGCTACACCTTC
j_call: TRBJ2-2; clone_size: -; d_call: -; v_call: TRBV7-2; cdr3_aa: CASSETHTGELFF; cdr3_nt: TGTGCCAGCAGCGAGACCCACACCGGGGAGCTGTTTTTT
j_call: TRBJ2-2; clone_size: -; d_call: TRBD1; v_call: TRBV25-1; cdr3_aa: CASSVGTGGPGELFF; cdr3_nt: TGTGCCAGCAGTGTCGGGACAGGGGGTCCCGGGGAGCTGTTTTTT
j_call: TRBJ2-2; clone_size: few; d_call: -; v_call: TRBV5-6; cdr3_aa: CASSPTHRRTNTGELFF; cdr3_nt: TGTGCCAGCAGCCCTACTCACAGGAGAACGAACACCGGGGAGCTGTTTTTT
j_call: TRBJ1-1; clone_size: -; d_call: -; v_call: TRBV5-4; cdr3_aa: CASSPLVGREGTEAFF; cdr3_nt: TGTGCCAGCAGCCCCCTAGTAGGGCGAGAGGGCACTGAAGCTTTCTTT
j_call: TRBJ2-1; clone_size: -; d_call: -; v_call: TRBV7-3; cdr3_aa: CASSLTGGGGQGNEQFF; cdr3_nt: TGTGCCAGCAGCTTAACGGGAGGGGGGGGCCAGGGTAATGAGCAGTTCTTC
j_call: TRBJ1-1; clone_size: -; d_call: -; v_call: TRBV1; cdr3_aa: CTSSQARVFTEAFF; cdr3_nt: TGCACCAGCAGCCAAGCTCGGGTTTTCACTGAAGCTTTCTTT
j_call: TRBJ2-1; clone_size: few; d_call: -; v_call: TRBV19; cdr3_aa: CASNTPGSYNEQFF; cdr3_nt: TGTGCCAGTAATACGCCGGGCTCGTACAATGAGCAGTTCTTC
j_call: TRBJ2-3; clone_size: -; d_call: -; v_call: TRBV29-1; cdr3_aa: CSVLQGTDTQYF; cdr3_nt: TGCAGCGTTCTACAAGGAACAGATACGCAGTATTTT
j_call: TRBJ2-5; clone_size: once; d_call: TRBD2; v_call: TRBV5-4; cdr3_aa: CASSLVGLAGAPKETQYF; cdr3_nt: TGTGCCAGCAGCTTGGTGGGACTAGCGGGGGCCCCAAAAGAGACCCAGTACTTC
j_call: TRBJ1-1; clone_size: -; d_call: TRBD1; v_call: TRBV6-5; cdr3_aa: CASSYGTANTEAFF; cdr3_nt: TGTGCCAGCAGTTACGGGACAGCGAACACTGAAGCTTTCTTT
j_call: TRBJ1-4; clone_size: -; d_call: -; v_call: TRBV5-1; cdr3_aa: CASSLERAGEKLFF; cdr3_nt: TGCGCCAGCAGCTTGGAGCGGGCGGGGGAAAAACTGTTTTTT
j_call: TRBJ1-5; clone_size: -; d_call: -; v_call: TRBV6-1; cdr3_aa: CASTGTNQPQHF; cdr3_nt: TGTGCCAGCACAGGGACTAATCAGCCCCAGCATTTT
j_call: TRBJ2-3; clone_size: -; d_call: -; v_call: TRBV10-1; cdr3_aa: CASSESKYRTDTQYF; cdr3_nt: TGCGCCAGCAGTGAGTCGAAGTACCGAACAGATACGCAGTATTTT
j_call: TRBJ1-1; clone_size: -; d_call: -; v_call: TRBV4-1; cdr3_aa: CASSQIPDTEAFF; cdr3_nt: TGCGCCAGCAGCCAAATTCCGGATACTGAAGCTTTCTTT
j_call: TRBJ2-1; clone_size: -; d_call: -; v_call: TRBV15; cdr3_aa: CATSRDLHRVDEQFF; cdr3_nt: TGTGCCACCAGCAGAGATCTGCACCGCGTCGATGAGCAGTTCTTC
j_call: TRBJ2-2; clone_size: -; d_call: -; v_call: TRBV6-1; cdr3_aa: CASRPPGTYTGELFF; cdr3_nt: TGTGCCAGCAGGCCACCCGGAACTTACACCGGGGAGCTGTTTTTT
j_call: TRBJ2-1; clone_size: once; d_call: -; v_call: TRBV29-1; cdr3_aa: CSVASYNEQFF; cdr3_nt: TGCAGCGTTGCCAGCTACAATGAGCAGTTCTTC
j_call: TRBJ1-1; clone_size: -; d_call: -; v_call: TRBV7-6; cdr3_aa: CASSSLESEAFF; cdr3_nt: TGTGCCAGCAGCTCTCTGGAGTCTGAAGCTTTCTTT
j_call: TRBJ2-6; clone_size: -; d_call: -; v_call: TRBV9; cdr3_aa: CASSVAPLTGANVLTF; cdr3_nt: TGTGCCAGCAGCGTAGCTCCGCTGACTGGGGCCAACGTCCTGACTTTC
j_call: TRBJ2-1; clone_size: -; d_call: -; v_call: TRBV7-2; cdr3_aa: CASSLNKDEQFF; cdr3_nt: TGTGCCAGCAGCTTAAATAAGGATGAGCAGTTCTTC
j_call: TRBJ2-3; clone_size: once; d_call: TRBD1; v_call: TRBV6-1; cdr3_aa: CASSEPGQGSDTQYF; cdr3_nt: TGTGCCAGCAGTGAGCCGGGACAGGGGTCAGATACGCAGTATTTT
j_call: TRBJ1-1; clone_size: -; d_call: -; v_call: TRBV10-1; cdr3_aa: CASRGDRGGMNTEAFF; cdr3_nt: TGCGCCAGCAGGGGGGACCGCGGTGGGATGAACACTGAAGCTTTCTTT
j_call: TRBJ1-2; clone_size: -; d_call: -; v_call: TRBV4-1; cdr3_aa: CASSQDRDAGYTF; cdr3_nt: TGCGCCAGCAGCCAGGATAGGGATGCTGGCTACACCTTC
j_call: TRBJ2-5; clone_size: -; d_call: -; v_call: TRBV9; cdr3_aa: CASSVAGGETQYF; cdr3_nt: TGTGCCAGCAGCGTAGCGGGTGGAGAGACCCAGTACTTC
j_call: TRBJ1-6; clone_size: -; d_call: -; v_call: TRBV6-1; cdr3_aa: CASSAYSLDSPLHF; cdr3_nt: TGTGCCAGCAGTGCCTACAGCCTCGATTCACCCCTCCACTTT
j_call: TRBJ1-1; clone_size: -; d_call: -; v_call: TRBV5-1; cdr3_aa: CASSTVVDTEAFF; cdr3_nt: TGCGCCAGCAGCACGGTGGTGGACACTGAAGCTTTCTTT
j_call: TRBJ1-5; clone_size: once; d_call: -; v_call: TRBV6-5; cdr3_aa: CASSAGRTQPQHF; cdr3_nt: TGTGCCAGCAGTGCCGGACGGACGCAGCCCCAGCATTTT